This record looks at one TCR beta chain sequence and its context. The data were taken from a study of blood T cell repertoires in COVID-19. Whole-study context: Nucleic acid was either cDNA or gDNA, and it came from T cells, B-cell-depleted T cells, or PBMCs.

In the source study's methods: Reference gene primer amplification in the assay estimated nucleated cell counts. Sequenced by immunoSEQ multiplex PCR; TCRdb stores in-frame clones only, minus some. V, J and clone size are those of that table, while D and trimming were read from the DNA. The data show about 280,000 clones, with approximately 86% seen just once and 9.4% held by the top ten. The CDR3 sequence is 13 residues long. V lost 5 bases to trimming and J lost 1 base, with 8 bases between them. The sequenced sample was peripheral blood. J is TRBJ1-1 and V is TRBV12-3 or TRBV12-4; D gene unclear. The receptor comes from a man aged 18 to 29 with active or convalescent COVID-19. The CDR3 loop is CASSPRENTEAFF. For the CDR3, the DNA is TGTGCCAGCAGTCCGCGGGAGAACACTGAAGCTTTCTTT.